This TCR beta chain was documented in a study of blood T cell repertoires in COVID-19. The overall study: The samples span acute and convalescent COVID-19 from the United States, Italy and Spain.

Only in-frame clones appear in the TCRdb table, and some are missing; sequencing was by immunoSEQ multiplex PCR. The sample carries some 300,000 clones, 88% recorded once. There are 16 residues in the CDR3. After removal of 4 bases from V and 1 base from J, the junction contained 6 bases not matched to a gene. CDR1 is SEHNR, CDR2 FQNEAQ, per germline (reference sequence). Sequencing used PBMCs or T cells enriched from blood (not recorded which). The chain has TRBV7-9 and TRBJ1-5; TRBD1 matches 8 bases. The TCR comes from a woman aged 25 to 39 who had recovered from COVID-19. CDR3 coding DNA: TGTGCCAGCAGCTACTCCGGACAGGGCAGCAATCAGCCCCAGCATTTT. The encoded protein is CASSYSGQGSNQPQHF.